These T cell receptor beta chains were read from a single sample in a study of a mutant IDH1 vaccine in newly diagnosed glioma. No cognate antigen is known for these TCRs. Produced via immunoSEQ multiplex PCR; TCRdb's table is partial and in-frame only. The sample lists approximately 36,000 clones, over 70% seen once, with about 15% in the top ten. This specimen consisted of peripheral blood mononuclear cells (PBMCs), obtained from a glioma patient whose treatment included an IDH1 peptide vaccine. These receptors came from a woman aged 25 to 39 with glioma. Some clones in this sample may be carry-over from other donors' samples. Both conserved end residues are part of each CDR3. A D gene is named only where the DNA matches it firmly. Clone size is not always given. Where it is, it says once, few, many or a class for expanded clones.

V gene: TRBV10-3
clone size: once
D gene: TRBD1
J gene: TRBJ1-1
CDR3 DNA: TGTGCCATCAGTGAGTGGCAGGGGGCCTCTGAAGCTTTCTTT
CDR3 protein: CAISEWQGASEAFF

V gene: TRBV29-1
clone size: once
D gene: -
J gene: TRBJ2-7
CDR3 DNA: TGCAGCGCATTAGAAGGGCGAAGCTCCTACGAGCAGTACTTC
CDR3 protein: CSALEGRSSYEQYF

V gene: TRBV11-3
clone size: -
D gene: TRBD1
J gene: TRBJ2-3
CDR3 DNA: TGTGCCAGCAGCACCCAACACCCGGACAGGGGGCAGACAGATACGCAGTATTTT
CDR3 protein: CASSTQHPDRGQTDTQYF

V gene: TRBV12-5
clone size: -
D gene: -
J gene: TRBJ1-3
CDR3 DNA: TGTGCTAGTGCCTTGGCCCATGAAGGTAACACCATATATTTT
CDR3 protein: CASALAHEGNTIYF

V gene: TRBV4-2
clone size: -
D gene: -
J gene: TRBJ1-2
CDR3 DNA: TGTGCCAGCAGCCAAGATTCGGACCCTGCTAACTATGGCTACACCTTC
CDR3 protein: CASSQDSDPANYGYTF

V gene: TRBV5-1
clone size: -
D gene: TRBD1
J gene: TRBJ2-5
CDR3 DNA: TGCGCCAGCAGCAAGGGACAGGGTCAAGAGACCCAGTACTTC
CDR3 protein: CASSKGQGQETQYF

V gene: TRBV19
clone size: -
D gene: TRBD1
J gene: TRBJ1-1
CDR3 DNA: TGTGCCAGTATCGCCGAGGACAGGTGGAACACTGAAGCTTTCTTT
CDR3 protein: CASIAEDRWNTEAFF

V gene: TRBV7-8
clone size: -
D gene: -
J gene: TRBJ2-3
CDR3 DNA: TGTGCCAGCAGCTTAAGCTCCGACCGGGACGCAGATACGCAGTATTTT
CDR3 protein: CASSLSSDRDADTQYF

V gene: TRBV4-2
clone size: -
D gene: -
J gene: TRBJ1-3
CDR3 DNA: TGTGCCAGCAGCCAAGAACGGCAGTCTCTAGGGGACACCATATATTTT
CDR3 protein: CASSQERQSLGDTIYF

V gene: TRBV30
clone size: -
D gene: -
J gene: TRBJ1-1
CDR3 DNA: TGTGCCTGGAGTGTACTAAGGGACGGAGGTGAAGCTTTCTTT
CDR3 protein: CAWSVLRDGGEAFF

V gene: TRBV5-6
clone size: -
D gene: TRBD1
J gene: TRBJ2-7
CDR3 DNA: TGTGCCAGCAGCTTGGACTCAACAGGGGAGTACTTC
CDR3 protein: CASSLDSTGEYF

V gene: TRBV6-5
clone size: -
D gene: -
J gene: TRBJ2-7
CDR3 DNA: TGTGCCAGCAGTTACAGTCGGGACCGCTACGAGCAGTACTTC
CDR3 protein: CASSYSRDRYEQYF

V gene: TRBV9
clone size: -
D gene: -
J gene: TRBJ2-1
CDR3 DNA: TGTGCCAGCAGCGCTGAGCTAGGTACTGGGAATGAGCAGTTCTTC
CDR3 protein: CASSAELGTGNEQFF

V gene: TRBV5-6
clone size: -
D gene: TRBD1
J gene: TRBJ2-7
CDR3 DNA: TGTGCCAGCAGCTTGGGTGAGACAGGGGGTGTGCAGTACTTC
CDR3 protein: CASSLGETGGVQYF

V gene: TRBV28
clone size: -
D gene: TRBD1
J gene: TRBJ1-1
CDR3 DNA: TGTGCCAGCACCATAGGACAGGGTAACACTGAAGCTTTCTTT
CDR3 protein: CASTIGQGNTEAFF

V gene: TRBV4-2
clone size: -
D gene: -
J gene: TRBJ1-4
CDR3 DNA: TGTGCCAGCAGCCAAGATCAGGGAACGGAGGAAAAACTGTTTTTT
CDR3 protein: CASSQDQGTEEKLFF

V gene: TRBV30
clone size: -
D gene: TRBD1
J gene: TRBJ1-2
CDR3 DNA: TGTGCCTGTTCCAGGGGGCTTGGCTACACCTTC
CDR3 protein: CACSRGLGYTF

V gene: TRBV21-1
clone size: -
D gene: -
J gene: TRBJ1-2
CDR3 DNA: TGTGCCAGCAGCCCGCAACCTGGGGGCTACACCTTC
CDR3 protein: CASSPQPGGYTF

V gene: TRBV10-3
clone size: -
D gene: TRBD1
J gene: TRBJ2-1
CDR3 DNA: TGTGCCATCAGAGGGACAGGGGTCAATGAGCAGTTCTTC
CDR3 protein: CAIRGTGVNEQFF

V gene: TRBV7-2
clone size: -
D gene: -
J gene: TRBJ2-1
CDR3 DNA: TGTGCCAGCAGCTTAGAGGGGGGTAAATACAATGAGCAGTTCTTC
CDR3 protein: CASSLEGGKYNEQFF

V gene: TRBV19
clone size: -
D gene: -
J gene: TRBJ2-7
CDR3 DNA: TGTGCCAGTACCTCGGCCTCCTACGAGCAGTACTTC
CDR3 protein: CASTSASYEQYF

V gene: TRBV6-6
clone size: -
D gene: TRBD2
J gene: TRBJ2-1
CDR3 DNA: TGTGCCAGCAGTTGGGGACTAGCGGATGAGCAGTTCTTC
CDR3 protein: CASSWGLADEQFF

V gene: TRBV7-8
clone size: -
D gene: -
J gene: TRBJ2-7
CDR3 DNA: TGTGCCAGCAGGCTACAGGGCTCCTACGAGCAGTACTTC
CDR3 protein: CASRLQGSYEQYF

V gene: TRBV19
clone size: few
D gene: -
J gene: TRBJ1-2
CDR3 DNA: TGTGCCAGTAGTCAATACAGGGAGTATGGCTACACCTTC
CDR3 protein: CASSQYREYGYTF

V gene: TRBV4-2
clone size: -
D gene: -
J gene: TRBJ2-7
CDR3 DNA: TGTGCCAGCAGCCTTAAGGAAGGGTCGCCCTACGAGCAGTACTTC
CDR3 protein: CASSLKEGSPYEQYF

V gene: TRBV27
clone size: -
D gene: -
J gene: TRBJ2-3
CDR3 DNA: TGTGCCAGCAGCCTGGGGCGGCACACAGATACGCAGTATTTT
CDR3 protein: CASSLGRHTDTQYF

V gene: TRBV6-6
clone size: -
D gene: -
J gene: TRBJ2-7
CDR3 DNA: TGTGCCAGCAGTTACGCCGGTGGAGCGAGCTACGAGCAGTACTTC
CDR3 protein: CASSYAGGASYEQYF

V gene: TRBV11-3
clone size: -
D gene: TRBD2
J gene: TRBJ2-2
CDR3 DNA: TGTGCCAGCAGCTTAGCCCATCCCCTAGCGGGAGCTTACACCGGGGAGCTGTTTTTT
CDR3 protein: CASSLAHPLAGAYTGELFF